The 13 T cell receptor beta chains in this list originate from one sample, sequenced in a study of blood T cells in healthy people across ages. The authors ran a second PCR of about 7 to 11 cycles using a sample-barcoded 5' primer and a J-beta primer mix. One entry per CDR3 protein results from TCRdb running MiXCR on the 5' RACE reads. The sample includes approximately 690,000 distinct CDR3 sequences, roughly 53% of them seen just once. The specimen sequenced was blood. These receptors came from a man between 60 and 75 years old in good health.

V is TRBV20-1 and J is TRBJ2-3, with D possibly matching TRBD2 (7 bases). The CDR3 is 15 residues long. Trimming took off 6 bases at V and 2 bases at J, with 18 bases between the two ends. Looked up from germline, CDR1 is DFQATT and CDR2 is SNEGSKA (reference sequence). The CDR3 DNA reads TGCAGTGCAGGGGGGGCCCGAATAAACACAGATACGCAGTATTTT. Translation gives CSAGGARINTDTQYF.

The chain links TRBV6-6 to TRBJ1-2; D remains unclear. V was trimmed by 5 bases and J by 5 bases, leaving 15 bases between them. This CDR3 is 14 amino acids long. Per germline, CDR1 MNHNY and CDR2 SVGAGI (reference sequence). Here the CDR3 DNA reads TGTGCCAGCAGTGCTCCACTTGACCCTTATGGCTACACCTTC. Amino acids: CASSAPLDPYGYTF.

The rearrangement uses TRBV4-1 and TRBJ2-3; D possibly corresponds to TRBD1 (6 bases). This CDR3 region has 16 residues. V was clipped by 4 bases and J by 0 bases, with 14 bases between them. Germline CDR1 MGHRA, CDR2 YSYEKL. CDR3 region: CASSLQGQPSTDTQYF. The CDR3 bases are TGCGCCAGCAGCCTTCAAGGACAGCCGAGCACAGATACGCAGTATTTT.

A few counts support this clonotype. The rearrangement links TRBV7-9 to TRBJ1-4; 10 bases line up with TRBD1. The CDR3 totals 14 residues. Per germline, CDR1 SEHNR and CDR2 FQNEAQ (reference sequence). Losses at the gene ends were 8 bases for V and 5 bases for J; bases not matched to a gene: 5. CDR3 in DNA: TGTGCCAGCGGGACAGGGGTCTCAAATGAAAAACTGTTTTTT. Protein: CASGTGVSNEKLFF.

CDR3 protein: CSASSGGSRNEQFF. CDR3 nucleotides: TGCAGTGCTAGTAGCGGGGGCTCCAGGAATGAGCAGTTCTTC. The chain links TRBV20-1 to TRBJ2-1; 9 bases map to TRBD2. This CDR3 region has 14 residues. Germline CDR1 DFQATT, CDR2 SNEGSKA (reference sequence). J was trimmed by 7 bases and V by 3 bases; bases with no gene match: 7.

The rearrangement joins TRBV5-1 to TRBJ2-7; D ambiguous. Trimming removed 0 bases from V and 3 bases from J, with 7 bases in between. Germline CDR1 and CDR2: SGHRS and YFSETQ. The CDR3 consists of 13 residues. The chain's CDR3 is CASSLAEFYEQYF. In DNA form, the CDR3 reads TGCGCCAGCAGCTTGGCAGAGTTCTACGAGCAGTACTTC.

V is TRBV7-3 and J is TRBJ2-3; D may correspond to TRBD1 or TRBD2 (5 bases each). The germline V gene encodes CDR1 SGHTA and CDR2 FQGTGA. The CDR3 is made up of 13 amino acids. Trimming cost V 4 bases and J 6 bases, with 11 bases left between them. CDR3 sequence (DNA): TGTGCCAGCAGCTCGAGGGGTGGGGATACGCAGTATTTT. Protein: CASSSRGGDTQYF.

A note on this clonotype: A read error may be the cause here, since a much bigger clone is one base away. The rearrangement uses TRBV6-2 or TRBV6-3 and TRBJ2-5; TRBD1 matches at 10 bases. The CDR3 contains 14 residues. CDR1 is MNHEY and CDR2 is SVGEGT in the germline V gene. In nucleotides, the CDR3 is TGTGCCAGCACTCTCAGGACAGGGGGAGAGACCCGGTACTTC. Its protein product is CASTLRTGGETRYF.

The chain uses TRBV6-5 and TRBJ2-5; tentatively, D is TRBD1 (5 bases). This CDR3 contains 16 residues. Germline V gene data show CDR1 as MNHEY and CDR2 as SVGAGI. Trimming took off 0 bases at V and 5 bases at J, with 16 bases between the two ends. CDR3 in amino acids: CASSYSGRVSSETQYF. The CDR3 coding sequence is TGTGCCAGCAGTTACTCCGGCAGGGTATCGTCGGAGACCCAGTACTTC.

CDR3 region: CSVETSGAQETQYF. CDR3 in DNA: TGCAGCGTGGAGACTAGCGGGGCCCAAGAGACCCAGTACTTC. V gene TRBV29-1 combines with J gene TRBJ2-5; 11 bases match TRBD2. Germline CDR1 and CDR2: SQVTM and ANQGSEA. After removal of 6 bases from V and 1 base from J, the junction contained 4 bases not matched to a gene. This CDR3 has 14 residues.

V and J are TRBV2 and TRBJ2-7, with 7 bases matching TRBD2. Judging by the DNA end, TRBJ2-4 fits better; the J call may be wrong. There are 13 residues in the CDR3. The germline CDR1 and CDR2 sequences are SNHLY and FYNNEI. The CDR3 bases are TGTGCCAGCAGTGCTTCGGGGGGAAACATTCAGTACTTC. Protein: CASSASGGNIQYF.

This rearrangement joins TRBV2 to TRBJ1-4, with 9 nucleotides matching TRBD1. CDR1 is SNHLY and CDR2 is FYNNEI in the germline V gene. After removal of 3 bases from V and 8 bases from J, the junction contained 7 bases not matched to a gene. The CDR3 runs to 15 residues. The CDR3 DNA is TGTGCCAGCAGTGAGAGACAGGGGGAGGGGGAAAAACTGTTTTTT. It specifies CASSERQGEGEKLFF.

As regards this clonotype: One end of the junction fails to match germline, which may point to a read error. The J gene is TRBJ2-3, the V gene TRBV12-3 or TRBV12-4; a possible D gene is TRBD1 (6 bases). There are 17 residues in the CDR3. The chain's CDR3 is CASSLGTGAGDTDAQYF. In nucleotides, the CDR3 is TGTGCCAGCAGTTTAGGAACCGGGGCAGGGGACACAGATGCGCAGTATTTT.